This T cell receptor (beta chain) was recorded in a study of T cell responses to AZD1222 COVID-19 vaccine. Using immunoSEQ multiplex PCR, the repertoire was profiled, and TCRdb retains in-frame clones only, with some absent. The sample records some 190,000 clones, about 90% being singletons. CDR1 and CDR2 from the germline V gene are MNHEY and SMNVEV (reference sequence). This CDR3 contains 18 residues. The junction had 19 bases not matched to a gene; V was cut back by 7 bases and J by 5 bases. V is TRBV27 and J is TRBJ2-3, with 9 bases fitting TRBD2. The clonotype comes from an adult in good health. Specimen: peripheral blood, collected on day 0 of AZD1222 vaccination. Here the CDR3 DNA reads TGTGCCAGCACCGGCCGGGGGGGTAGCGGGGGATGGCAAGATACGCAGTATTTT. Translation: CASTGRGGSGGWQDTQYF.